These T cell receptor beta chains were read from a single sample in a study of blood T cells in healthy people across ages. TCRdb ran MiXCR on the 5' RACE reads and lists one entry per CDR3 protein. The sample includes about 1.7 million distinct CDR3 sequences, approximately 28% of them seen just once. Sequencing was carried out using blood. The receptors here all came from a woman in her 30s in good health. CDR3s include the opening cysteine and the closing phenylalanine or tryptophan. The order of the fields is D gene, V gene, J gene, clone size, CDR3 protein, CDR3 DNA. A D gene is named only where the DNA matches it firmly. A clone size is listed for some rows: how often the clone was seen (once, few, many), or a class if it is expanded.

D: NA; V: TRBV20-1; J: TRBJ2-7; size: many; CDR3: CSASSQTNYYEQYF; DNA: TGCAGTGCTAGTAGCCAGACAAATTACTACGAGCAGTACTTC
D: NA; V: TRBV21-1; J: TRBJ2-3; size: NA; CDR3: CASSKKAWGTDTQYF; DNA: TGTGCCAGCAGCAAGAAAGCCTGGGGCACAGATACGCAGTATTTT
D: NA; V: TRBV25-1; J: TRBJ1-6; size: NA; CDR3: CVSRAQFNSPLHF; DNA: TGTGTCAGCAGAGCCCAGTTCAATTCACCCCTCCACTTT
D: NA; V: TRBV5-1; J: TRBJ2-3; size: NA; CDR3: CASSLGGRETDTQYF; DNA: TGCGCCAGCAGCTTGGGGGGTCGAGAGACAGATACGCAGTATTTT
D: TRBD2; V: TRBV18; J: TRBJ2-1; size: NA; CDR3: CASSPGSGSPYNEQFF; DNA: TGTGCCAGCTCACCCGGTAGCGGGAGTCCCTACAATGAGCAGTTCTTC
D: TRBD2; V: TRBV11-2; J: TRBJ2-7; size: NA; CDR3: CASSRLAGELSEQYF; DNA: TGTGCCAGCAGCCGACTAGCGGGAGAGCTGTCCGAGCAGTACTTC
D: NA; V: TRBV2; J: TRBJ2-5; size: NA; CDR3: CASRVSGTQYF; DNA: TGTGCCAGCAGAGTCAGTGGTACCCAGTACTTC
D: NA; V: TRBV9; J: TRBJ1-4; size: few; CDR3: CASSPRTGLTNEKLFF; DNA: TGTGCCAGCAGCCCCCGGACCGGCCTAACTAATGAAAAACTGTTTTTT
D: TRBD1; V: TRBV9; J: TRBJ2-3; size: few; CDR3: CASSVAGQSTDTQYF; DNA: TGTGCCAGCAGCGTAGCGGGACAGAGCACAGATACGCAGTATTTT
D: NA; V: TRBV6-5; J: TRBJ2-7; size: NA; CDR3: CASSYYPRQDPSYEQYF; DNA: TGTGCCAGCAGTTACTACCCTAGACAGGACCCCTCCTACGAGCAGTACTTC
D: TRBD2; V: TRBV5-1; J: TRBJ2-5; size: few; CDR3: CASSLGDLAGASETQYF; DNA: TGCGCCAGCAGCTTGGGGGACCTAGCGGGGGCTTCAGAGACCCAGTACTTC
D: NA; V: TRBV6-6; J: TRBJ1-1; size: few; CDR3: CASSFPQGRGNTEAFF; DNA: TGTGCCAGCAGTTTTCCGCAGGGGCGAGGGAACACTGAAGCTTTCTTT
D: NA; V: TRBV28; J: TRBJ1-2; size: NA; CDR3: CASSLTPYGYTF; DNA: TGTGCCAGCAGTTTAACACCCTATGGCTACACCTTC
D: NA; V: TRBV20-1; J: TRBJ1-4; size: NA; CDR3: CSASGPNEKRFF; DNA: TGCAGTGCCAGTGGTCCCAATGAAAAACGGTTTTTT
D: TRBD1; V: TRBV20-1; J: TRBJ1-2; size: few; CDR3: CSGPNRGVHGYTF; DNA: TGCAGTGGTCCCAACAGGGGTGTTCATGGCTACACCTTC
D: NA; V: TRBV30; J: TRBJ2-7; size: few; CDR3: CAWSETGGSYEQYF; DNA: TGTGCCTGGAGTGAAACTGGGGGATCCTACGAGCAGTACTTC
D: NA; V: TRBV15; J: TRBJ2-2; size: NA; CDR3: CATSRGQGSNTGELFF; DNA: TGTGCCACCAGCAGAGGGCAGGGATCGAACACCGGGGAGCTGTTTTTT
D: TRBD1; V: TRBV12-3/TRBV12-4; J: TRBJ1-2; size: NA; CDR3: CASSPTGGDYTF; DNA: TGTGCCAGCAGCCCTACAGGGGGTGACTACACCTTC
D: NA; V: TRBV20-1; J: TRBJ2-5; size: many; CDR3: CSASSTEETQYF; DNA: TGCAGTGCTTCATCGACAGAAGAGACCCAGTACTTC
D: NA; V: TRBV24-1; J: TRBJ1-1; size: few; CDR3: CATSDLGTRPEAFF; DNA: TGTGCCACCAGTGATTTGGGGACCAGACCTGAAGCTTTCTTT
D: NA; V: TRBV20-1; J: TRBJ1-5; size: many; CDR3: CSARRQNNQPQHF; DNA: TGCAGTGCTAGGAGGCAGAACAATCAGCCCCAGCATTTT
D: NA; V: TRBV12-3/TRBV12-4; J: TRBJ1-2; size: many; CDR3: CASSLGGGYTF; DNA: TGTGCCAGCAGTTTAGGGGGTGGCTACACCTTC
D: NA; V: TRBV7-6; J: TRBJ2-1; size: few; CDR3: CASSFPTAYNEQFF; DNA: TGTGCCAGCAGCTTCCCTACTGCCTACAATGAGCAGTTCTTC
D: NA; V: TRBV7-2; J: TRBJ2-4; size: few; CDR3: CASRWTGAKNIQYF; DNA: TGTGCCAGTCGCTGGACTGGAGCCAAAAACATTCAGTACTTC
D: NA; V: TRBV30; J: TRBJ1-5; size: NA; CDR3: CAWSNGADQPQHF; DNA: TGTGCCTGGAGTAACGGGGCCGATCAGCCCCAGCATTTT
D: TRBD2; V: TRBV13; J: TRBJ2-4; size: NA; CDR3: CASSWTSGGVLPKNIQYF; DNA: TGTGCCAGCAGCTGGACTAGCGGGGGGGTCCTACCCAAAAACATTCAGTACTTC
D: NA; V: TRBV12-3/TRBV12-4; J: TRBJ1-6; size: NA; CDR3: CASNRDPAGSPLHF; DNA: TGTGCCAGCAATCGAGACCCAGCTGGTTCACCCCTCCACTTT
D: TRBD1; V: TRBV30; J: TRBJ1-1; size: NA; CDR3: CACDRGNTEAFF; DNA: TGTGCCTGCGACAGGGGGAACACTGAAGCTTTCTTT
D: NA; V: TRBV20-1; J: TRBJ2-5; size: few; CDR3: CSGNRRAGQKETQYF; DNA: TGCAGTGGAAATCGTCGGGCGGGGCAAAAAGAGACCCAGTACTTC
D: TRBD1; V: TRBV28; J: TRBJ1-2; size: NA; CDR3: CASSSGGFGYTF; DNA: TGTGCCAGCAGTTCAGGGGGCTTTGGCTACACCTTC
D: TRBD1; V: TRBV15; J: TRBJ1-3; size: NA; CDR3: CATSRQGAENTIYF; DNA: TGTGCCACCAGCAGACAGGGGGCCGAGAACACCATATATTTT
D: NA; V: TRBV7-2; J: TRBJ2-3; size: once; CDR3: CASSFQPGAPDTQYF; DNA: TGTGCCAGCAGCTTCCAACCTGGTGCACCAGATACGCAGTATTTT
D: TRBD2; V: TRBV11-1; J: TRBJ2-7; size: NA; CDR3: CASSLASAGDPYEQYF; DNA: TGTGCCAGCAGCTTAGCTTCAGCGGGGGACCCCTACGAGCAGTACTTC
D: NA; V: TRBV11-2; J: TRBJ2-2; size: NA; CDR3: CASSRVKTTNTGELFF; DNA: TGTGCCAGCAGCCGCGTGAAGACAACGAACACCGGGGAGCTGTTTTTT
D: TRBD1; V: TRBV20-1; J: TRBJ1-2; size: once; CDR3: CSARGLTGGSGGYTF; DNA: TGCAGTGCTAGGGGACTGACAGGGGGATCGGGTGGCTACACCTTC
D: NA; V: TRBV2; J: TRBJ2-7; size: few; CDR3: CASRDDFYEQYF; DNA: TGTGCCAGCAGAGATGACTTCTACGAGCAGTACTTC
D: TRBD1; V: TRBV20-1; J: TRBJ1-2; size: few; CDR3: CSALDRGHYGYTF; DNA: TGCAGTGCCTTGGACAGGGGTCACTATGGCTACACCTTC
D: NA; V: TRBV5-1; J: TRBJ2-5; size: many; CDR3: CASSRSRETQYF; DNA: TGCGCCAGCAGCAGATCAAGAGAGACCCAGTACTTC
D: NA; V: TRBV4-3; J: TRBJ1-2; size: NA; CDR3: CASSQIPNNGYTF; DNA: TGCGCCAGCAGCCAAATACCGAACAATGGCTACACCTTC
D: NA; V: TRBV28; J: TRBJ2-5; size: many; CDR3: CASSLDSGDGETQYF; DNA: TGTGCCAGCAGTCTGGACTCAGGGGACGGCGAGACCCAGTACTTC
D: NA; V: TRBV28; J: TRBJ1-5; size: many; CDR3: CASSRGRGNQPQHF; DNA: TGTGCCAGCAGTCGGGGTCGGGGCAATCAGCCCCAGCATTTT
D: TRBD1; V: TRBV3-1; J: TRBJ2-5; size: many; CDR3: CATTDRGQETQYF; DNA: TGTGCCACCACCGACAGGGGCCAAGAGACCCAGTACTTC
D: NA; V: TRBV28; J: TRBJ2-4; size: few; CDR3: CASSPQRGDIQYF; DNA: TGTGCCAGCAGCCCACAGAGAGGGGACATTCAGTACTTC
D: NA; V: TRBV29-1; J: TRBJ1-2; size: many; CDR3: CSVESGSGRYGYTF; DNA: TGCAGCGTTGAAAGCGGTTCAGGACGATATGGCTACACCTTC
D: NA; V: TRBV2; J: TRBJ2-1; size: few; CDR3: CASSAQLEQFF; DNA: TGTGCCAGCAGCGCTCAATTAGAACAGTTCTTC
D: TRBD2; V: TRBV7-9; J: TRBJ2-1; size: few; CDR3: CASSSIRTSGRGEQFF; DNA: TGTGCCAGCAGTTCTATCCGGACTAGCGGGAGGGGTGAGCAGTTCTTC
D: NA; V: TRBV20-1; J: TRBJ1-2; size: NA; CDR3: CSATGLANYGYTF; DNA: TGCAGTGCTACCGGCTTAGCTAACTATGGCTACACCTTC
D: TRBD2; V: TRBV7-2; J: TRBJ2-7; size: few; CDR3: CASSLEALAGGYEQYF; DNA: TGTGCCAGCAGCTTAGAAGCGCTAGCGGGAGGATACGAGCAGTACTTC
D: NA; V: TRBV6-2/TRBV6-3; J: TRBJ2-1; size: few; CDR3: CASSELGPDEQFF; DNA: TGTGCCAGCAGTGAACTAGGTCCTGATGAGCAGTTCTTC
D: NA; V: TRBV5-1; J: TRBJ2-5; size: NA; CDR3: CASGGLNQETQYF; DNA: TGCGCCAGCGGTGGACTGAATCAAGAGACCCAGTACTTC
D: TRBD2; V: TRBV2; J: TRBJ2-1; size: few; CDR3: CASSEASETSGRNEQFF; DNA: TGTGCCAGCAGTGAAGCTTCTGAGACTAGCGGGCGCAATGAGCAGTTCTTC
D: NA; V: TRBV4-1; J: TRBJ2-4; size: few; CDR3: CAGSQQTARLAKNIQYF; DNA: TGCGCCGGCAGCCAACAGACAGCTAGACTAGCCAAAAACATTCAGTACTTC
D: NA; V: TRBV20-1; J: TRBJ2-5; size: many; CDR3: CSAPGGGQETQYF; DNA: TGCAGTGCCCCCGGTGGTGGGCAAGAGACCCAGTACTTC
D: NA; V: TRBV29-1; J: TRBJ1-1; size: NA; CDR3: CSVDWGGTEAFF; DNA: TGCAGTGTTGATTGGGGGGGCACTGAAGCTTTCTTT